Reported below is one T cell receptor beta chain. The data were obtained in a study of blood T cell repertoires in COVID-19. Study summary: The analysed material was cDNA or gDNA that came from T cells, B-cell-depleted T cells, or PBMCs.

As processed by the authors: Amplification of reference gene primers provided the estimated nucleated cell counts. TCRdb's table, derived via immunoSEQ multiplex PCR, lists solely in-frame clones and lacks some. From that table come the V and J calls and clone size; the DNA was used to work out D and trimming. The data hold under 350,000 clones, with 83% observed a single time. The sequenced material came from peripheral blood. The TCR originated in a woman between 50 and 59 years old who had recovered from COVID-19.

CDR3 in amino acids: CAWTRGGENEKLFF. As DNA, the CDR3 is TGTGCCTGGACCCGGGGGGGCGAGAATGAAAAACTGTTTTTT. The J gene is TRBJ1-4, the V gene TRBV30, with D tentatively TRBD1 (6 bases). V lost 4 bases, J lost 5 bases, and 14 bases lay in between. Germline lookup yields CDR1 GTSNPN and CDR2 SVGIG (reference sequence). This CDR3 comprises 14 residues.